The clone carrying this T cell receptor (beta chain) was observed a handful of times. The entry originates in a study of early T cells in non-severe SARS-CoV-2 infection. Each CDR3 protein is one row after TCRdb ran MiXCR on the 5' RACE reads. The sample shows about 98,000 distinct CDR3 sequences, about 11% of them seen only once. Trimming left V 5 bases short and J 0 bases short, with 7 bases between. This CDR3 is built from 13 residues. Germline CDR1 reads KGHSH; CDR2 reads LQKENI. The chain recombines TRBV18 with TRBJ1-1, with D perhaps matching TRBD1 (5 bases). The sample comprised whole blood. This sequence was found in an adult who was a healthcare worker with PCR-confirmed SARS-CoV-2 infection or an uninfected control (not recorded which). The CDR3 sequence is CASSEGMNTEAFF. The CDR3, as DNA: TGTGCCAGCTCAGAGGGGATGAACACTGAAGCTTTCTTT.